Sequencing of this T cell receptor (beta chain) was carried out in a study of CD8+ T cells in alopecia areata. Study as a whole: Treated patients received oral tofacitinib, 5 to 10 mg twice daily. Study-level findings and limits: Clonality in lesional scalp, especially alopecia totalis/universalis, exceeded that of normal scalp.

Germline V CDR1 and CDR2: SGHTA, FQGNSA. V lost 4 bases, J lost 4 bases, and 8 bases lay in between. The CDR3 extends over 13 amino acids. Noted treatment: oral pan-JAK inhibitor, 5-10 mg twice daily. This clone was observed a handful of times. Its antigen remains unknown. RNA extraction was followed by reverse transcription into cDNA, which acted as the sequencing template. The protocol was immunoSEQ multiplex PCR, while the TCRdb copy is restricted to in-frame clones and leaves out a portion. The sample has about 74,000 clones, roughly 30% seen once. The sequence was collected from a human donor with alopecia areata. The gene calls are TRBV7-2 and TRBJ1-5; D not certain. Specimen: CD8+ T cells sorted from blood, collected at week 4, from a patient treated with tofacitinib. The CDR3 bases are TGTGCCAGCAGCTCCTATCCGAATCAGCCCCAGCATTTT. This codes for CASSSYPNQPQHF.